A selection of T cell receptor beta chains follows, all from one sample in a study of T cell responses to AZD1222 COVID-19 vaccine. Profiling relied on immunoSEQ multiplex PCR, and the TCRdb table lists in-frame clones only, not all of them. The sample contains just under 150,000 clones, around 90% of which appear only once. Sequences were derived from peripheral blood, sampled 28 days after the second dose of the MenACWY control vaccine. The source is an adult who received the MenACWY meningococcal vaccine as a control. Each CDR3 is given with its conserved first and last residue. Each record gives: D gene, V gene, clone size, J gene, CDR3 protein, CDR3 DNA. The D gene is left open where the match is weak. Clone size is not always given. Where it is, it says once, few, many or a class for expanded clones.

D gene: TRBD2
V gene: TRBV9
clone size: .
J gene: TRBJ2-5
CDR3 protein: CASSAGTSGGQTQYF
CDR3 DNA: TGTGCCAGCAGCGCCGGGACCAGCGGGGGGCAGACCCAGTACTTC

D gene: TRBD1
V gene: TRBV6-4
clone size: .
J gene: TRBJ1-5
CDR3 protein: CASSPGTGGNQPQHF
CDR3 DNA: TGTGCCAGCAGTCCCGGGACAGGGGGCAATCAGCCCCAGCATTTT

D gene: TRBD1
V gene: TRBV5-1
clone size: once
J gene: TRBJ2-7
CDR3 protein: CASTMDRGRHEQYF
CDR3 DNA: TGCGCCAGCACCATGGACAGGGGGCGCCACGAGCAGTACTTC

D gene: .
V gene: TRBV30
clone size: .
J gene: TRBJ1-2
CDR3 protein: CAWKRTDGIYGYTF
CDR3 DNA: TGTGCCTGGAAGAGAACAGACGGGATATATGGCTACACCTTC

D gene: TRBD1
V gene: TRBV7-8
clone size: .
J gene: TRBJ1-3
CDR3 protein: CASSSRISDRALGNTIYF
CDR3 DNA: TGTGCCAGCAGCTCCCGGATATCAGACAGGGCCCTTGGAAACACCATATATTTT

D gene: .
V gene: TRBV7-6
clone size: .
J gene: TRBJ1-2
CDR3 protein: CASSGGGSYGYTF
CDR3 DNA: TGTGCCAGCAGCGGGGGGGGCTCCTATGGCTACACCTTC

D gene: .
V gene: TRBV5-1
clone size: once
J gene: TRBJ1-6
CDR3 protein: CASSTGWTDSYNSPLHF
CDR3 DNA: TGCGCCAGCAGCACAGGATGGACGGACTCCTATAATTCACCCCTCCACTTT

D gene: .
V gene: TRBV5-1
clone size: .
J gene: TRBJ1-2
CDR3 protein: CASSLEQAISGYTF
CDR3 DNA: TGCGCCAGCAGCTTGGAACAGGCGATAAGTGGCTACACCTTC

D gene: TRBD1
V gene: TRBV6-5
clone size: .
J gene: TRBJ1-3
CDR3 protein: CASRPGTGDTIYF
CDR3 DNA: TGTGCCAGCAGGCCCGGGACAGGGGACACCATATATTTT

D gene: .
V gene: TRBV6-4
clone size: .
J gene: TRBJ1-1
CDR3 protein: CASSPEGGTEAFF
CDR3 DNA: TGTGCCAGCAGTCCCGAAGGAGGTACTGAAGCTTTCTTT

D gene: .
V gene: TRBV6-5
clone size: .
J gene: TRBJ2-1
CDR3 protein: CASTVAGNYNEQFF
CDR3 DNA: TGTGCCAGCACCGTTGCCGGGAACTACAATGAGCAGTTCTTC

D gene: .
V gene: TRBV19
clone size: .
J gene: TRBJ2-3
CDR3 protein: CASSIGGFSDTQYF
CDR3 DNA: TGTGCCAGTAGTATAGGTGGATTCTCAGATACGCAGTATTTT

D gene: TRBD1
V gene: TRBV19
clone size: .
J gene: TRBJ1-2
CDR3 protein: CASSTYQGADYGYTF
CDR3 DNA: TGTGCCAGTAGTACTTACCAGGGGGCTGACTATGGCTACACCTTC

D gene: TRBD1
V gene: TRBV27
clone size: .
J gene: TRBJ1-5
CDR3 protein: CASSLTGGNQPQHF
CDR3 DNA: TGTGCCAGCAGTCTGACAGGGGGCAATCAGCCCCAGCATTTT

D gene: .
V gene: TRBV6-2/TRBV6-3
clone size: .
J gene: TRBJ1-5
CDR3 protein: CASSYGRIRNQPQHF
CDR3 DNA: TGTGCCAGCAGTTACGGACGGATCCGCAATCAGCCCCAGCATTTT

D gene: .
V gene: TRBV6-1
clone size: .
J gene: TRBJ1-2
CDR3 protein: CASSEVGTSPGYTF
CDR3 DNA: TGTGCCAGCAGTGAAGTGGGGACAAGTCCTGGCTACACCTTC

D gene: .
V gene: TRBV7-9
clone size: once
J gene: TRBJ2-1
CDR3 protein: CASSLVGGEQFF
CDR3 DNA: TGTGCCAGCAGCTTAGTGGGTGGTGAGCAGTTCTTC

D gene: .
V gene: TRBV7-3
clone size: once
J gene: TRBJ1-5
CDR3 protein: CASSLDYRASNQPQHF
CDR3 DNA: TGTGCCAGCAGCTTAGACTACAGGGCTAGCAATCAGCCCCAGCATTTT

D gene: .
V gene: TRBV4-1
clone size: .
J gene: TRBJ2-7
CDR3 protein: CASGWRAGSYEQYF
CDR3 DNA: TGCGCCAGCGGTTGGAGGGCAGGATCCTACGAGCAGTACTTC

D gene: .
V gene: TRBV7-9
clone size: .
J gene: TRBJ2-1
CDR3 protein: CASSLSRGGEQFF
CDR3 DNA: TGTGCCAGCAGCTTATCTCGTGGGGGTGAGCAGTTCTTC

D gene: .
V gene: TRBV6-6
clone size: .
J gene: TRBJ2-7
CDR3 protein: CASSPGQYEQYF
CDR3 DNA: TGTGCCAGCAGCCCCGGACAATACGAGCAGTACTTC

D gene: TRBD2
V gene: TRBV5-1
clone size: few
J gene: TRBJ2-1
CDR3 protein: CASSLLRGTSGSGEQFF
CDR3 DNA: TGCGCCAGCAGCTTGCTTAGGGGGACTAGCGGGAGCGGTGAGCAGTTCTTC

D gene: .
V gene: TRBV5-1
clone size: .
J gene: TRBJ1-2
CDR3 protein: CASSPQEGLNYGYTF
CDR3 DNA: TGCGCCAGCAGCCCCCAAGAGGGTTTAAACTATGGCTACACCTTC

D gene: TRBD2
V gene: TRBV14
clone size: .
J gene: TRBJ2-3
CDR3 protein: CASRRTSGSVNRDTQYF
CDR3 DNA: TGTGCCAGCAGACGGACTAGCGGGAGCGTTAATAGAGATACGCAGTATTTT

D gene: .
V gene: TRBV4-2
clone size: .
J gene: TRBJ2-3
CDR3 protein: CASSQDSVATDTQYF
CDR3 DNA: TGTGCCAGCAGCCAAGATTCTGTTGCCACAGATACGCAGTATTTT

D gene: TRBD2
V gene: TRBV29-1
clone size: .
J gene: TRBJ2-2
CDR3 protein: CSAVLAGGPTNTGELFF
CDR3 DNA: TGCAGCGCCGTCTTGGCGGGAGGGCCCACCAACACCGGGGAGCTGTTTTTT

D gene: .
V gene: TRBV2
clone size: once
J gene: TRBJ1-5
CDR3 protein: CASIEPGGGNQPQHF
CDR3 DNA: TGTGCCAGCATAGAACCGGGGGGGGGAAATCAGCCCCAGCATTTT

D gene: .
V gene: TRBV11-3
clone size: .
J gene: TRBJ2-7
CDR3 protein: CASSLVGDEQYF
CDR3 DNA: TGTGCCAGCAGCTTAGTGGGGGACGAGCAGTACTTC

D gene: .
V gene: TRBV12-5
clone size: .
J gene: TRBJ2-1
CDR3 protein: CASGLVPVTYNEQFF
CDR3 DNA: TGTGCTAGTGGTTTGGTACCAGTAACCTACAATGAGCAGTTCTTC

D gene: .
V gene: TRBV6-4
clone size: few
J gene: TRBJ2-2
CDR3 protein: CASSPQRTTGELFF
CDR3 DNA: TGTGCCAGCAGTCCCCAGCGTACCACCGGGGAGCTGTTTTTT

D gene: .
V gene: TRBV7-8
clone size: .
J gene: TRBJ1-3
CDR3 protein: CASSLVNRGTGNTIYF
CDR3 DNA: TGTGCCAGCAGCTTAGTGAATCGGGGGACGGGAAACACCATATATTTT

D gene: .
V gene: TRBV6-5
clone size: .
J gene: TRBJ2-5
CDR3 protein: CASRSVAQETQYF
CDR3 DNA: TGTGCCAGCAGGAGCGTGGCCCAAGAGACCCAGTACTTC

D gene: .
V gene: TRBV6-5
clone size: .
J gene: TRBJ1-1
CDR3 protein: CASSSRSGLNTEAFF
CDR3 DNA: TGTGCCAGCAGCTCTCGGTCGGGGCTGAACACTGAAGCTTTCTTT

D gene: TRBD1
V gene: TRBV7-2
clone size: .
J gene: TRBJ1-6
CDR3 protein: CASSFRDRGYSPLHF
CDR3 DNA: TGTGCCAGCAGCTTCCGGGACAGGGGCTATTCACCCCTCCACTTT

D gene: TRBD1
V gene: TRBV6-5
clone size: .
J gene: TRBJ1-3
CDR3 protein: CASNDRVGNTIYF
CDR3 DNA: TGTGCCAGCAACGACAGGGTTGGAAACACCATATATTTT

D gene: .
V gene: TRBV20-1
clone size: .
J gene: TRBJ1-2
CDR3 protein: CSASERRNHYGYTF
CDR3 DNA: TGCAGTGCTAGTGAGCGACGGAACCACTATGGCTACACCTTC

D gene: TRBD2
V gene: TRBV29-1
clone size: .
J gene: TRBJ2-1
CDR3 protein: CSVERTSGFYNEQFF
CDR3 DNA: TGCAGCGTTGAACGGACTAGCGGGTTCTACAATGAGCAGTTCTTC

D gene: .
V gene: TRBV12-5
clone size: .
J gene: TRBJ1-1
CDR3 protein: CASGLSGISSDAFF
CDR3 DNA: TGTGCTAGTGGTTTGTCAGGCATCTCCTCGGATGCTTTCTTT

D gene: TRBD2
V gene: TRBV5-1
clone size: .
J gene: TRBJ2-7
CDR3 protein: CASSLEASGVAEQYF
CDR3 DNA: TGCGCCAGCAGCTTGGAGGCTAGCGGAGTGGCCGAGCAGTACTTC

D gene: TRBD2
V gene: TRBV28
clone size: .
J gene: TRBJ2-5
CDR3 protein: CASSFFTGGGAETQYF
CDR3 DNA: TGTGCCAGCAGTTTCTTTACGGGAGGAGGGGCAGAGACCCAGTACTTC

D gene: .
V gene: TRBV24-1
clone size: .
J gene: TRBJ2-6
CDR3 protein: CATSLRGGSGANVLTF
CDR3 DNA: TGTGCCACCAGTTTGAGGGGGGGCTCTGGGGCCAACGTCCTGACTTTC

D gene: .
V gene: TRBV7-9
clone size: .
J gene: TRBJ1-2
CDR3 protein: CASSLRDSPNYGYTF
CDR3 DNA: TGTGCCAGCAGCTTACGGGACTCGCCCAACTATGGCTACACCTTC

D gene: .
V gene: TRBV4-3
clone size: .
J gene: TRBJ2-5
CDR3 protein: CASSQDMGETQYF
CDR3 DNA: TGCGCCAGCAGCCAAGATATGGGAGAGACCCAGTACTTC

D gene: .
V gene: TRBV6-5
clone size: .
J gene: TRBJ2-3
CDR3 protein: CASSYQGYTDTQYF
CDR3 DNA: TGTGCCAGCAGTTACCAGGGATACACAGATACGCAGTATTTT

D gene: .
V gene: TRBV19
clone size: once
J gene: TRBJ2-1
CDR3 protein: CASSIRFETAYNEQFF
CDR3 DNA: TGTGCCAGTAGTATAAGGTTCGAGACAGCCTACAATGAGCAGTTCTTC

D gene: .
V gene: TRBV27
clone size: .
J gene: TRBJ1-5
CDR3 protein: CASSRGGDQPQHF
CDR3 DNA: TGTGCCAGTTCCCGTGGGGGGGATCAGCCCCAGCATTTT

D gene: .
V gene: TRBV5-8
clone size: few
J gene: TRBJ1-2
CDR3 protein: CASSRSLVYGYTF
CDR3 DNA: TGTGCCAGCAGCCGATCACTAGTCTATGGCTACACCTTC